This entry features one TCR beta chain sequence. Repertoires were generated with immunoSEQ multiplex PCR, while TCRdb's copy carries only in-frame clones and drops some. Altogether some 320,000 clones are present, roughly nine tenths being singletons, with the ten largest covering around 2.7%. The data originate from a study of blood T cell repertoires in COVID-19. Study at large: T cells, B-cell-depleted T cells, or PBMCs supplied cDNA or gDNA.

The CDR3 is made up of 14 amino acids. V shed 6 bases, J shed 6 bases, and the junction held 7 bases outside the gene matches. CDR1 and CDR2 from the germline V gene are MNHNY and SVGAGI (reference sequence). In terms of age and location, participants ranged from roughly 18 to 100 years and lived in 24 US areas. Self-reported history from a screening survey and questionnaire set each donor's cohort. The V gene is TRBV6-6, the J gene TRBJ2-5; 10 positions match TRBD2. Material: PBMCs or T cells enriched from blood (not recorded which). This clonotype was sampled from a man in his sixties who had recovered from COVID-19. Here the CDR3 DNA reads TGTGCCAGCAGAGAAGGAGCGGGAGGGCAGACCCAGTACTTC. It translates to CASREGAGGQTQYF.